One sample yielded the 15 T cell receptor beta chains listed below, sequenced in a study of monozygotic twins with inflammatory bowel disease. TCRdb re-called the 5' RACE reads, yielding one record per CDR3 amino acid sequence without DNA. The data show about 380,000 distinct CDR3 sequences, and the top ten clones hold about 2.5%. Source material: blood. The receptors were sampled from a human donor with ulcerative colitis or Crohn's disease, or a healthy co-twin of an affected twin (not recorded which).

The CDR3 is CASNPGPSGGSYEQYF. The V call is TRBV27, the J call TRBJ2-7; with no DNA, the TCRdb D assignment of TRBD2 cannot be verified. Per the germline V gene, CDR1 is MNHEY and CDR2 is SMNVEV (reference sequence). The CDR3 loop spans 16 amino acids.

This rearrangement joins TRBV27 to TRBJ2-2; without DNA, the TCRdb call of TRBD1 cannot be checked. In germline, CDR1 is MNHEY, CDR2 SMNVEV (reference sequence). The CDR3 totals 15 residues. The CDR3 spells CASSRPGQKSGELFF.

The rearrangement joins TRBV20-1 to TRBJ2-7; there is no DNA to check the TCRdb D call of TRBD1. This CDR3 spans 14 amino acids. In germline, CDR1 is DFQATT, CDR2 SNEGSKA (reference sequence). CDR3 sequence: CSARGDRVGYEQYF.

This chain connects TRBV3-1 to TRBJ2-7; TCRdb returns TRBD2, unconfirmable since there is no DNA. CDR3 size: 15 residues. Germline V gene lookup returns CDR1 LGHDT and CDR2 YNNKEL (reference sequence). Here the CDR3 reads CASSQDGTSGIEQYF.

The chain has TRBV12-3 or TRBV12-4 and TRBJ2-1. CDR3 size: 15 residues. The CDR3 loop is CASSSAAGAYNEQFF.

This sequence joins TRBV11-2 and TRBJ1-4; there is no DNA to check the TCRdb D call of TRBD1. The CDR3 loop spans 15 amino acids. CDR1 and CDR2 from the germline V gene are SGHAT and FQNNGV. CDR3 in amino acids: CASSPGPGANEKLFF. The full variable domain, completed using reference TRBV11-2 and TRBJ1-4, is EAGVAQSPRYKIIEKRQSVAFWCNPISGHATLYWYQQILGQGPKLLIQFQNNGVVDDSQLPKDRFSAERLKGVDSTLKIQPAKLEDSAVYLCASSPGPGANEKLFFGSGTQLSVL.

The rearrangement links TRBV18 to TRBJ2-5; the D call from TCRdb, TRBD1, cannot be confirmed without DNA. The CDR3 spans 12 residues. Germline V gene lookup returns CDR1 KGHSH and CDR2 LQKENI. The CDR3 here is CASRQGRETQYF. The full variable domain, with the rest looked up from reference TRBV18 and TRBJ2-5, is NAGVMQNPRHLVRRRGQEARLRCSPMKGHSHVYWYRQLPEEGLKFMVYLQKENIIDESGMPKERFSAEFPKEGPSILRIQQVVRGDSAAYFCASRQGRETQYFGPGTRLLVL.

The chain couples TRBV29-1 to TRBJ2-7; TCRdb's D call of TRBD1 is untestable without DNA. Germline CDR1 and CDR2: SQVTM and ANQGSEA. The CDR3 length is 11 residues. The CDR3 sequence: CSARVTYEQYF.

This chain links TRBV10-3 with TRBJ2-7; TCRdb proposes TRBD1, but this gene call is untestable without DNA. Per germline, CDR1 ENHRY and CDR2 SYGVKD. The CDR3 is 15 amino acids. CDR3 region: CAPHPGQGTSYEQYF.

The V and J genes are TRBV4-1 and TRBJ2-5; TCRdb lists TRBD1, though no DNA is available to test this call. This CDR3 spans 15 amino acids. The germline gives CDR1 MGHRA, CDR2 YSYEKL. The CDR3 spells CASRPHFGYQETQYF.

The rearrangement uses TRBV6-1 and TRBJ1-6. Germline-derived CDR1 and CDR2 are MNHNS and SASEGT. This CDR3 comprises 14 residues. This CDR3 is CASSWEPYNSPLHF.

The CDR3 spells CASSVVGRVLDEQYF. This sequence joins TRBV9 and TRBJ2-7; TCRdb calls TRBD2, which cannot be checked without DNA. Germline CDR1 SGDLS, CDR2 YYNGEE. The CDR3 sequence is 15 residues long.

The CDR3: CASGSYNEQIF. The V call is TRBV2, the J call TRBJ2-1. The CDR3 is 11 amino acids. In germline, CDR1 is SNHLY, CDR2 FYNNEI.

V gene TRBV2 combines with J gene TRBJ2-2; TCRdb outputs TRBD1, but without DNA this stays unchecked. Per the germline V gene, CDR1 is SNHLY and CDR2 is FYNNEI. This CDR3 spans 14 amino acids. CDR3 region: CASRPTGLAGELFF.

The gene calls are TRBV5-8 and TRBJ1-6. Germline assignment: CDR1 SGHTS and CDR2 YDEGEE. CDR3 length: 17 amino acids. CDR3 loop: CASRLVGTGVLSSPLHF. The whole variable domain, filled in from reference TRBV5-8 and TRBJ1-6, reads EAGVTQSPTHLIKTRGQQATLRCSPISGHTSVYWYQQALGLGLQFLLWYDEGEERNRGNFPPRFSGRQFPNYSSELNVNALELEDSALYLCASRLVGTGVLSSPLHFGNGTRLTVT.